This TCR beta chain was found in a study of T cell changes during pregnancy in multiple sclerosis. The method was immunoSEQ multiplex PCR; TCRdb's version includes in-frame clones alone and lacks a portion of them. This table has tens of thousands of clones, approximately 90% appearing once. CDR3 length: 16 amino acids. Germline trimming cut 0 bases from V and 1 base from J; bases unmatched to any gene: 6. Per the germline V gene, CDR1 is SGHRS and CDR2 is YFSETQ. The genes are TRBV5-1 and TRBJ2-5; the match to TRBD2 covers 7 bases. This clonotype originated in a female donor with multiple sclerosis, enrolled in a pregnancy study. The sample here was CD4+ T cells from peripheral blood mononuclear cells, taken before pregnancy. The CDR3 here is CASSLGAGAAQETQYF. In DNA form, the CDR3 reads TGCGCCAGCAGCTTGGGTGCGGGAGCAGCCCAAGAGACCCAGTACTTC.